What follows are 25 T cell receptor beta chains derived from one specimen sequenced in a study of T cell responses to AZD1222 COVID-19 vaccine. TCRdb's table, derived via immunoSEQ multiplex PCR, lists solely in-frame clones and lacks some. The table includes over 140,000 clones, roughly 92% detected once. This material consisted of peripheral blood, taken on day 0 of AZD1222 vaccination. The receptors originated from an adult in good health.

The chain carries TRBV28 and TRBJ2-7; D possibly corresponds to TRBD1 (6 bases). The length of the CDR3 is 15 residues. V lost 4 bases, J lost 4 bases, and 17 bases lay in between. CDR1 is MDHEN and CDR2 is SYDVKM in the germline V gene. This CDR3 is CASSSNRDTLYEQYF. In DNA, the CDR3 is TGTGCCAGCAGTTCCAACAGGGACACCCTATACGAGCAGTACTTC. The full variable domain, its missing parts supplied by reference TRBV28 and TRBJ2-7, is DVKVTQSSRYLVKRTGEKVFLECVQDMDHENMFWYRQDPGLGLRLIYFSYDVKMKEKGDIPEGYSVSREKKERFSLILESASTNQTSMYLCASSSNRDTLYEQYFGPGTRLTVT.

The chain uses TRBV2 and TRBJ1-3, with 9 bases identical to TRBD1. Germline loops: CDR1 SNHLY, CDR2 FYNNEI. The V gene end was trimmed by 6 bases and the J gene end by 4 bases; junction bases not matched to a gene: 4. The CDR3 loop spans 14 amino acids. The CDR3 nucleotides read TGTGCCAGCAGCCGGGACAGGGCGGGAAACACCATATATTTT. This translates into CASSRDRAGNTIYF.

This sequence joins TRBV7-8 and TRBJ1-5; 9 bases line up with TRBD1. Germline V gene data show CDR1 as SGHVS and CDR2 as FQNEAQ. CDR3 length: 16 residues. V gave up 5 bases and J gave up 5 bases; unmatched junction bases: 10. As DNA, the CDR3 is TGTGCCAGCAGCGAACACCGGGACAGGGTAGATCAGCCCCAGCATTTT. Translated: CASSEHRDRVDQPQHF.

This sequence joins TRBV28 and TRBJ2-7; D remains unclear. CDR1 and CDR2 from the germline V gene are MDHEN and SYDVKM. V shed 7 bases and J shed 0 bases, with 13 bases lying between them. There are 14 residues in the CDR3. As DNA, the CDR3 is TGTGCCAGCACCGAAAGGGCTAGCTCCTACGAGCAGTACTTC. Translating it yields CASTERASSYEQYF.

The genes are TRBV9 and TRBJ1-4; 9 bases map to TRBD1. The ends lost 3 bases at V and 0 bases at J; junction bases unmatched: 6. The CDR3 is 17 amino acids. Looked up from germline, CDR1 is SGDLS and CDR2 is YYNGEE. The CDR3 region has the DNA TGTGCCAGCAGCGCGGACAGGGGAAAAACAACTAATGAAAAACTGTTTTTT. This gives the protein CASSADRGKTTNEKLFF. Variable domain in full (rest from reference TRBV9 and TRBJ1-4): DSGVTQTPKHLITATGQRVTLRCSPRSGDLSVYWYQQSLDQGLQFLIQYYNGEERAKGNILERFSAQQFPDLHSELNLSSLELGDSALYFCASSADRGKTTNEKLFFGSGTQLSVL.

A few counts support this clone. J is TRBJ1-1 and V is TRBV3-1 (or the pseudogene TRBV3-2); 7 bases align to TRBD1. Germline V gives CDR1 LGHDT, CDR2 YNNKEL (reference sequence). The junction had 6 bases not matched to a gene; V was cut back by 4 bases and J by 4 bases. CDR3 length: 14 amino acids. The CDR3 nucleotides read TGTGCCAGCAGCCTGGACAGGATGAGCACTGAAGCTTTCTTT. This sequence encodes CASSLDRMSTEAFF.

The gene calls are TRBV10-3 and TRBJ2-2, with TRBD1 matching over 8 bases. V lost 6 bases and J lost 1; bases outside the gene matches: 4. Germline V gene sequence: CDR1 ENHRY, CDR2 SYGVKD. This CDR3 region has 15 residues. The CDR3 spells CAIRRGQENTGELFF. In DNA, the CDR3 is TGTGCCATCAGGAGGGGACAGGAGAACACCGGGGAGCTGTTTTTT.

CDR3: CASSHRGTSGTGEQYF. The CDR3 nucleotides read TGTGCCAGCAGCCATCGAGGGACTAGCGGGACCGGGGAGCAGTACTTC. The V call is TRBV3-1 (or the pseudogene TRBV3-2), the J call TRBJ2-7, with TRBD2 matching over 13 bases. The CDR3 covers 16 residues. Trimming took 3 bases from V and 7 from J; bases not matched to a gene: 9. Per germline, CDR1 LGHDT and CDR2 YNNKEL (reference sequence).

V usage is TRBV2 and J usage is TRBJ2-2; D unresolved. The CDR3 extends over 14 amino acids. V lost 8 bases and J lost 0, with 10 bases in between. Germline V gene lookup returns CDR1 SNHLY and CDR2 FYNNEI. For the CDR3, the DNA is TGTGCCAGCTGTCCGAGCGCGAACACCGGGGAGCTGTTTTTT. It specifies CASCPSANTGELFF. The entire variable domain, with the rest obtained from reference TRBV2 and TRBJ2-2, is as follows: EPEVTQTPSHQVTQMGQEVILRCVPISNHLYFYWYRQILGQKVEFLVSFYNNEISEKSEIFDDQFSVERPDGSNFTLKIRSTKLEDSAMYFCASCPSANTGELFFGEGSRLTVL.

This clone was seen a single time. The chain links TRBV7-8 to TRBJ2-2, with D perhaps matching TRBD1 (8 bases). Germline assignment: CDR1 SGHVS and CDR2 FQNEAQ. Trimming cost V 3 bases and J 5 bases, with 13 bases left between them. This CDR3 has 15 residues. The CDR3 loop reads CASSFAQGGTGELFF. DNA for the CDR3: TGTGCCAGCAGCTTTGCACAGGGGGGGACCGGGGAGCTGTTTTTT.

V is TRBV10-2 and J is TRBJ2-5, with D hard to call. V dropped 6 bases and J dropped 2 bases, with 4 bases sitting between them. Germline CDR1 and CDR2: WSHSY and SAAADI. This CDR3 is built from 11 residues. In DNA, the CDR3 is TGCGCCAGCAGGTCGCAAGAGACCCAGTACTTC. Translated: CASRSQETQYF.

This sequence joins TRBV28 and TRBJ2-1; unclear D gene. Germline lookup yields CDR1 MDHEN and CDR2 SYDVKM. The V end lost 3 bases, the J end lost 9 bases, and 18 bases lay between the germline ends. The CDR3 runs to 15 residues. The CDR3 sequence: CASSLRVPSFGEQFF. The CDR3, as DNA: TGTGCCAGCAGTTTGAGAGTGCCCTCCTTCGGTGAGCAGTTCTTC.

The gene calls are TRBV28 and TRBJ1-1, with D unclear. The CDR3 is 16 residues long. CDR1 and CDR2 (germline): MDHEN, SYDVKM. V dropped 3 bases and J dropped 0 bases, with 14 bases sitting between them. CDR3 DNA sequence: TGTGCCAGCAGTTTTATCCGGGGTGGGGTGAACACTGAAGCTTTCTTT. This translates into CASSFIRGGVNTEAFF.

CDR3 bases: TGTGCCAGCAGCCCGGCCCTGGGGCAAGAGACCCAGTACTTC. Protein product: CASSPALGQETQYF. The V gene is TRBV5-5, the J gene TRBJ2-5, with D hard to call. Germline CDR1 and CDR2: SGHKS and YYEKEE (reference sequence). Trimming removed 4 bases from V and 2 bases from J, with 12 bases in between. This CDR3 is built from 14 residues.

The genes are TRBV18 and TRBJ1-2; D is perhaps TRBD1 (5 bases). Germline-derived CDR1 and CDR2 are KGHSH and LQKENI. V gave up 3 bases and J gave up 2 bases, with 16 bases separating them. This CDR3 comprises 16 residues. The CDR3 is CASSPPPGGVNYGYTF. The CDR3 region has the DNA TGTGCCAGCTCACCGCCGCCCGGGGGGGTAAACTATGGCTACACCTTC.

The J gene is TRBJ1-5, the V gene TRBV15, with 11 bases fitting TRBD1. Trimming at V came to 4 bases and at J to 7 bases, leaving 3 bases not matched to a gene. Germline V CDR1 and CDR2: LNHNV, YYDKDF (reference sequence). The CDR3 is made up of 14 amino acids. The DNA for the CDR3 is TGTGCCACCAGCACCAGGGACAGGGGGCAGCCCCAGCATTTT. This sequence encodes CATSTRDRGQPQHF. Variable domain in full (rest from reference TRBV15 and TRBJ1-5): DAMVIQNPRYQVTQFGKPVTLSCSQTLNHNVMYWYQQKSSQAPKLLFHYYDKDFNNEADTPDNFQSRRPNTSFCFLDIRSPGLGDTAMYLCATSTRDRGQPQHFGDGTRLSIL.

This rearrangement joins TRBV7-9 to TRBJ1-1; 7 bases line up with TRBD1. The V and J ends lost 1 base and 0 bases, in that order; junction bases with no gene match: 8. CDR1 and CDR2 (germline): SEHNR, FQNEAQ (reference sequence). The CDR3 consists of 17 residues. In DNA, the CDR3 is TGTGCCAGCAGCTTAGGGGTAGGGGGCTTGGTGAACACTGAAGCTTTCTTT. It specifies CASSLGVGGLVNTEAFF.

V is TRBV11-2 and J is TRBJ2-2; D gene ambiguous. Germline-derived CDR1 and CDR2 are SGHAT and FQNNGV. Trimming pared 5 bases from V and 4 bases from J, leaving 14 bases between. The CDR3 is made up of 15 amino acids. This chain's CDR3 is CASSQSVRSTGELFF. The CDR3, as DNA: TGTGCCAGCAGCCAGTCGGTTAGGTCCACCGGGGAGCTGTTTTTT.

This chain links TRBV19 with TRBJ2-4; 8 bases line up with TRBD1. CDR3 size: 19 residues. Germline V gene lookup returns CDR1 LNHDA and CDR2 SQIVND (reference sequence). With V trimmed by 5 bases and J by 2 bases, 17 bases remained unmatched. CDR3 in DNA: TGTGCCAGTAGTGGATCGACAGGGGTTTGGATATTAACCAAAAACATTCAGTACTTC. It specifies CASSGSTGVWILTKNIQYF.

DNA for the CDR3: TGTGCCAGCAGCCAAACCCATCAGGGGGGGCTAAACGAGCAGTACTTC. Amino acids: CASSQTHQGGLNEQYF. The V and J genes are TRBV4-2 and TRBJ2-7, with D perhaps given as TRBD1 or TRBD2 (7 bases each). CDR3 length: 16 residues. The V gene lost 2 bases and the J gene lost 5 bases, with 19 bases spanning the gap. Germline loops: CDR1 LGHNA, CDR2 YNFKEQ.

The sample holds one count of this clone. CDR3 protein: CASSPDVLEQYF. CDR3 sequence (DNA): TGTGCCAGCAGCCCAGACGTGCTCGAGCAGTACTTC. V usage is TRBV12-3 or TRBV12-4 and J usage is TRBJ2-7, with D uncertain. This CDR3 has 12 amino acids. V gave up 6 bases and J gave up 6 bases, with 12 bases separating them.

V usage is TRBV29-1 and J usage is TRBJ2-2; maybe TRBD1 (6 bases). The CDR3 length is 16 residues. Between the trimmed V and J ends, which lost 5 bases and 4 bases, there was a span of 20 bases. Germline V gene data show CDR1 as SQVTM and CDR2 as ANQGSEA. The CDR3 nucleotides are TGCAGCGTTCCCGGGACATTCGGCCCCGGCACCGGGGAGCTGTTTTTT. Translating gives CSVPGTFGPGTGELFF.

The rearrangement joins TRBV2 to TRBJ2-5, with a tentative D call TRBD2 (5 bases). The CDR3 totals 13 residues. CDR1 and CDR2 from the germline V gene are SNHLY and FYNNEI. The ends were cut back, 7 bases at V and 5 bases at J, with 14 bases in the middle. The CDR3 DNA follows: TGTGCCAGCACCGAGGGCTCCAGGGAGACCCAGTACTTC. Translated, it gives CASTEGSRETQYF.

J is TRBJ1-5 and V is TRBV28, with D maybe TRBD1 (6 bases). The ends were cut back, 3 bases at V and 4 bases at J, with 10 bases in the middle. Germline CDR1 reads MDHEN; CDR2 reads SYDVKM. The CDR3 runs to 14 residues. The CDR3 here is CASSFRGLNQPQHF. In DNA form, the CDR3 reads TGTGCCAGCAGTTTCAGGGGTTTGAATCAGCCCCAGCATTTT.

The chain joins TRBV12-3 or TRBV12-4 to TRBJ1-1; D is unclear. The CDR3 runs to 13 residues. The germline V and J ends were trimmed by 3 bases and 6 bases, with 11 bases remaining between them. In DNA, the CDR3 is TGTGCCAGCAGTTTCTCGGCAGGCCCTGAAGCTTTCTTT. Amino acids: CASSFSAGPEAFF.